A single sample is the source of the 2 T cell receptor beta chains below, sequenced in a study of cytomegalovirus exposure and HLA in healthy donors. The primer mix had 60 Vbeta and 13 Jbeta primers. The protocol was immunoSEQ multiplex PCR, while the TCRdb copy is restricted to in-frame clones and leaves out a portion. This sample has under 200,000 clones, with 81% found just once. The sequenced material came from PBMCs. The receptors come from a man in his forties in good health and CMV-seropositive.

This clone occurred a few times. The chain uses TRBV7-9 and TRBJ1-5, with a possible D match to TRBD1 (5 bases). Between the trimmed V and J ends, which lost 0 bases and 5 bases, there was a span of 11 bases. The CDR3 contains 15 residues. Germline lookup yields CDR1 SEHNR and CDR2 FQNEAQ (reference sequence). The CDR3 DNA is TGTGCCAGCAGCTTAGCGGGGGGTCAGGATCAGCCCCAGCATTTT. Residues: CASSLAGGQDQPQHF. The variable domain in full, completed from reference TRBV7-9 and TRBJ1-5, reads DTGVSQNPRHKITKRGQNVTFRCDPISEHNRLYWYRQTLGQGPEFLTYFQNEAQLEKSRLLSDRFSAERPKGSFSTLEIQRTEQGDSAMYLCASSLAGGQDQPQHFGDGTRLSIL.

Note on this clone: Germline and junction disagree at one end, which may indicate a read error. This chain connects TRBV6-1 to TRBJ2-7, with a tentative D call TRBD1 (5 bases). CDR1 and CDR2 from the germline V gene are MNHNS and SASEGT. The CDR3 is 11 residues long. CDR3 region: CASTYKGYEWF. Here the CDR3 DNA reads TGTGCCAGCACCTATAAGGGGTACGAATGGTTC.